The clone carrying this T cell receptor (beta chain) was seen many times. What it recognizes is unknown. RNA transcripts were the template, and TCR beta CDR3 regions were amplified from them. The first round was an RT-PCR with HTBI primers, and the second round was a multiplex PCR. TCRdb re-called the multiplex PCR reads through MiXCR, storing one row per CDR3 protein. Of 300,000 or so distinct CDR3 sequences detected, 15% to 20% appear once; the ten largest clones hold 9% to 15%. Trimming stripped 5 bases from V and 4 bases from J, with 14 bases between. Germline loops: CDR1 SGHTA, CDR2 FQGNSA. This CDR3 region has 14 residues. The sample originates from a study of Graves' ophthalmopathy and Graves' hyperthyroidism. About the research overall: Pretreatment peripheral blood was obtained at initial diagnosis. General study points: Most thyroid-expanded clonotypes exceeding 0.001 frequency were also found in blood.

Disease in donors with ophthalmopathy had moderate-to-severe activity, CAS ≥3, NOSPECS ≥4 and under 3 months' duration. PBMCs were isolated from a roughly 9 ml sample of fresh peripheral blood. The chain carries TRBV7-2 and TRBJ2-5, with unresolved D. The sequencing input was peripheral blood. The sequence came from an adult man with Graves' ophthalmopathy. The CDR3 nucleotides are TGTGCCAGCAGCCCGGTCGGTAGGCGAGAGACCCAGTACTTC. It codes for CASSPVGRRETQYF. Full variable domain (remainder filled in from reference TRBV7-2 and TRBJ2-5): GAGVSQSPSNKVTEKGKDVELRCDPISGHTALYWYRQSLGQGLEFLIYFQGNSAPDKSGLPSDRFSAERTGGSVSTLTIQRTQQEDSAVYLCASSPVGRRETQYFGPGTRLLVL.